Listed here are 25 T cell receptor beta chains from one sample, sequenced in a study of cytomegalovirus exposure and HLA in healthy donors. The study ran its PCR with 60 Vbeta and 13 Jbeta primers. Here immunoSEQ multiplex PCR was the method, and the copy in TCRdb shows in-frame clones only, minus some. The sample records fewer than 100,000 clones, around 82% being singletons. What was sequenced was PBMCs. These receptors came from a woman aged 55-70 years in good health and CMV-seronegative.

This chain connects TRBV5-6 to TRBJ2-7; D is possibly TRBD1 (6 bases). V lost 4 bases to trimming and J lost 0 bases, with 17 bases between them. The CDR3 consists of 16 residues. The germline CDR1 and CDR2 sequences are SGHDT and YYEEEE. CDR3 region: CASSRTFTGLSYEQYF. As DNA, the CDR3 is TGTGCCAGCAGCCGAACCTTTACAGGGCTCTCCTACGAGCAGTACTTC.

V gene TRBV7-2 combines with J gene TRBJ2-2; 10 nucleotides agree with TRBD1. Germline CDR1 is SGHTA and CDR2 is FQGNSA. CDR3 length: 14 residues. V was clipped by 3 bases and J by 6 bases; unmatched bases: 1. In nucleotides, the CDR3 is TGTGCCAGCAGCTTCGACAGGGGGCCCGGGGAGCTGTTTTTT. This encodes CASSFDRGPGELFF. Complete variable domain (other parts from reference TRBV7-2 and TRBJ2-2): GAGVSQSPSNKVTEKGKDVELRCDPISGHTALYWYRQSLGQGLEFLIYFQGNSAPDKSGLPSDRFSAERTGGSVSTLTIQRTQQEDSAVYLCASSFDRGPGELFFGEGSRLTVL.

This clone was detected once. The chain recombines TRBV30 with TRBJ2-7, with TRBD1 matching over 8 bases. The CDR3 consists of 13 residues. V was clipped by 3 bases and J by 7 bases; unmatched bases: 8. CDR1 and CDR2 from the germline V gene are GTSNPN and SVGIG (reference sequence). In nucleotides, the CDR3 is TGTGCCTGGAGCCTCGGACAGGGTGGAGAGCAGTACTTC. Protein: CAWSLGQGGEQYF.

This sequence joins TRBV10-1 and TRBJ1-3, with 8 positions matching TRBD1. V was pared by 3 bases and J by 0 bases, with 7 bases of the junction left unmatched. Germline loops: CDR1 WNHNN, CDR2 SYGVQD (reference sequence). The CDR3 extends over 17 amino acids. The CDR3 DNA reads TGCGCCAGCAGTGATTGGGGACAGGTCAACTCTGGAAACACCATATATTTT. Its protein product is CASSDWGQVNSGNTIYF.

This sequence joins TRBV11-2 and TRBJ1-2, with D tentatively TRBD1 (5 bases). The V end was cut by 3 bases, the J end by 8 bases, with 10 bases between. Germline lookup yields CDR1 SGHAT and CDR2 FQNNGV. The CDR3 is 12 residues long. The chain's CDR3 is CASSFRADGYTF. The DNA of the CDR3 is TGTGCCAGCAGCTTCAGGGCGGACGGCTACACCTTC.

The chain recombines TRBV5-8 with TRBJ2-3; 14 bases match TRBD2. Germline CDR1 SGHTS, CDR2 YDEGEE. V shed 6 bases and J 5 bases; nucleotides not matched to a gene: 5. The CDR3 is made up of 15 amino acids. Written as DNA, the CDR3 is TGTGCCAGCAACCCAGGACTAGCGGGAGGAGATACGCAGTATTTT. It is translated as CASNPGLAGGDTQYF.

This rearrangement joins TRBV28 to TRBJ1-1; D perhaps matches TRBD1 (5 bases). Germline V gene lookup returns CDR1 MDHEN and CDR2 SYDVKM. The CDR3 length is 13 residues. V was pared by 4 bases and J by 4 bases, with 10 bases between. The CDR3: CASSSTRVTEAFF. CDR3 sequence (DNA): TGTGCCAGCAGTTCCACCAGGGTCACTGAAGCTTTCTTT.

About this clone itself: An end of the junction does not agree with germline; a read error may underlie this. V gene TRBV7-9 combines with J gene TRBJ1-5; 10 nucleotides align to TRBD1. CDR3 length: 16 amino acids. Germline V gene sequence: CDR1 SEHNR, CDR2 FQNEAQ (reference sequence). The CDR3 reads CASSAPGTGANQPQNF. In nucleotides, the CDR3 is TGTGCCAGCAGTGCGCCCGGGACAGGGGCAAATCAGCCCCAGAATTTT.

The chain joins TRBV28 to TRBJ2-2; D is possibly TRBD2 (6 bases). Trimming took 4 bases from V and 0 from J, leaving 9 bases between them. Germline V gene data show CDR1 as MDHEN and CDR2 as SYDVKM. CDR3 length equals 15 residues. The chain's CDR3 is CASSSAGTNTGELFF. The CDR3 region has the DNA TGTGCCAGCAGTTCAGCGGGCACGAACACCGGGGAGCTGTTTTTT.

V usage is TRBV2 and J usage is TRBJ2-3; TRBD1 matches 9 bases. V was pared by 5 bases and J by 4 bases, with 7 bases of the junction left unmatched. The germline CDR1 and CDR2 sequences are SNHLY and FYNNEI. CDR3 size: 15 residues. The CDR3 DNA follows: TGTGCCAGCAGTCCGGACAGGGGTGGTGCAGATACGCAGTATTTT. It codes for CASSPDRGGADTQYF.

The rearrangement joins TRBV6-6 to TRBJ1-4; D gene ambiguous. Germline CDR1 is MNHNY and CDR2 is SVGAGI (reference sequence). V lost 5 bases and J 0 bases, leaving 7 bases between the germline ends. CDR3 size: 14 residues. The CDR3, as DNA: TGTGCCAGCAGTCCGGTAGCAACTAATGAAAAACTGTTTTTT. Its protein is CASSPVATNEKLFF.

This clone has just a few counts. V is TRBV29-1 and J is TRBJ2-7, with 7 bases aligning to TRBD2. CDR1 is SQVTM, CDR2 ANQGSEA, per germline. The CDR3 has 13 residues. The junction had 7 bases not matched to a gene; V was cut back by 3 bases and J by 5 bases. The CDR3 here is CSVDQTGGNEQYF. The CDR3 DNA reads TGCAGCGTTGACCAAACGGGGGGTAACGAGCAGTACTTC.

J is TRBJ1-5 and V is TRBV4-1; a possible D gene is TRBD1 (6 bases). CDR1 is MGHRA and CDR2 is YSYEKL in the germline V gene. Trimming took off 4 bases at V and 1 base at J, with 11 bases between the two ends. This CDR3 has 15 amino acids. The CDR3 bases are TGCGCCAGCAGCCGTCCCAGGGGAAGCAATCAGCCCCAGCATTTT. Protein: CASSRPRGSNQPQHF.

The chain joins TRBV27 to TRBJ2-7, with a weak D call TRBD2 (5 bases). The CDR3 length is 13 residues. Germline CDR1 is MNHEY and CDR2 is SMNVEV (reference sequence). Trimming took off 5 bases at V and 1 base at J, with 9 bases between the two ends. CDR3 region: CASSPRGSYEQYF. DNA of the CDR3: TGTGCCAGCAGTCCACGGGGATCCTACGAGCAGTACTTC.

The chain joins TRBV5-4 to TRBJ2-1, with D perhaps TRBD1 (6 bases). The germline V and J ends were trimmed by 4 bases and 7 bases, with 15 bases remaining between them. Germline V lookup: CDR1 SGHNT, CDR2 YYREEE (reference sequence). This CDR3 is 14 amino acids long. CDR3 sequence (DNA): TGTGCCAGCAGCGGTCACAGGGTAAGAAATGAGCAGTTCTTC. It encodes CASSGHRVRNEQFF. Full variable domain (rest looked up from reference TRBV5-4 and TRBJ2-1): ETGVTQSPTHLIKTRGQQVTLRCSSQSGHNTVSWYQQALGQGPQFIFQYYREEENGRGNFPPRFSGLQFPNYSSELNVNALELDDSALYLCASSGHRVRNEQFFGPGTRLTVL.

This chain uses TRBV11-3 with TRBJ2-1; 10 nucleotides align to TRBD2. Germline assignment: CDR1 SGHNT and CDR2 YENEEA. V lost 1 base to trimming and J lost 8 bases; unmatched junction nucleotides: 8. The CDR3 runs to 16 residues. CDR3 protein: CASSLGLAGDKDEQFF. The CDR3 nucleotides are TGTGCCAGCAGCTTAGGTCTAGCGGGAGATAAGGATGAGCAGTTCTTC.

The DNA for the CDR3 is TGTGCCAGCAGCGTCAGACTAGCGGGTCCATACAATGAGCAGTTCTTC. The encoded protein is CASSVRLAGPYNEQFF. The gene calls are TRBV9 and TRBJ2-1; 10 nucleotides line up with TRBD2. With V trimmed by 2 bases and J by 4 bases, 6 bases remained unmatched. The V gene's germline CDR1 is SGDLS and CDR2 YYNGEE. The CDR3 consists of 16 residues.

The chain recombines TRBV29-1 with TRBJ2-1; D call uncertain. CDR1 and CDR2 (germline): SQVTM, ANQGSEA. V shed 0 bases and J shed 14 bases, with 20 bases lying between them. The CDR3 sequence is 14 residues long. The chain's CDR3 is CSVEENPDLSREFF. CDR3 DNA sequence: TGCAGCGTTGAAGAGAACCCCGACCTATCCCGGGAGTTCTTC.

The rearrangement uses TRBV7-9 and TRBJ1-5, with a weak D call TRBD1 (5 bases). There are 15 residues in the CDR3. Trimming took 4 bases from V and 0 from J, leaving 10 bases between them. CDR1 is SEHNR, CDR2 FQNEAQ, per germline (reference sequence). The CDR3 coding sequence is TGTGCCAGCAGCTGGGGCGGCGGTAGCAATCAGCCCCAGCATTTT. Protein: CASSWGGGSNQPQHF.

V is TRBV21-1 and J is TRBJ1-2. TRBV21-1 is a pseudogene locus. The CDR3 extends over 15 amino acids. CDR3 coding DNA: TGTGCCAGCAGCAAAGGATCATGGAGTGAAGATGGCTACACCTTC. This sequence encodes CASSKGSWSEDGYTF.

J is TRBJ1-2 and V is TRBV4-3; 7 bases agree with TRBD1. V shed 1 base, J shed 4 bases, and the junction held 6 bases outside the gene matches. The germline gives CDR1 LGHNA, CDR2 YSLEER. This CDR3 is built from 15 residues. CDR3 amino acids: CASSQGLGQFYGYTF. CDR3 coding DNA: TGCGCCAGCAGCCAAGGGTTGGGACAGTTCTATGGCTACACCTTC.

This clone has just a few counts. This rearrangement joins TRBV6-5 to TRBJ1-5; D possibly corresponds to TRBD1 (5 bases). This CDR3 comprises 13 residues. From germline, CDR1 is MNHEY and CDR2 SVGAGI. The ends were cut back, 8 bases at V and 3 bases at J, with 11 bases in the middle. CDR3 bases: TGTGCCAGCGGTCCAGGGTTCAATCAGCCCCAGCATTTT. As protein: CASGPGFNQPQHF.

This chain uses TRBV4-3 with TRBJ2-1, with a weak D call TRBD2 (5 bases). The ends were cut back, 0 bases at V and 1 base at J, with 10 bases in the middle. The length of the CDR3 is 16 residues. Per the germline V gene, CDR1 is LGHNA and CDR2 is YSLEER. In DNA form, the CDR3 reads TGCGCCAGCAGCCAAGAACGACGGGGATCCTACAATGAGCAGTTCTTC. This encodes CASSQERRGSYNEQFF.

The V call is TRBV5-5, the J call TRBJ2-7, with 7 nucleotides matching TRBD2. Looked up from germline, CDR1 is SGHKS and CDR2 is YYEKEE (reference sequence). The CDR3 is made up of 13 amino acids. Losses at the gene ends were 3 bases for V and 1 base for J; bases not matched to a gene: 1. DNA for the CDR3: TGTGCCAGCAGCTGGGAGGGGTCCTACGAGCAGTACTTC. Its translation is CASSWEGSYEQYF. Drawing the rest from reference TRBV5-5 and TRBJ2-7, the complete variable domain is DAGVTQSPTHLIKTRGQQVTLRCSPISGHKSVSWYQQVLGQGPQFIFQYYEKEERGRGNFPDRFSARQFPNYSSELNVNALLLGDSALYLCASSWEGSYEQYFGPGTRLTVT.

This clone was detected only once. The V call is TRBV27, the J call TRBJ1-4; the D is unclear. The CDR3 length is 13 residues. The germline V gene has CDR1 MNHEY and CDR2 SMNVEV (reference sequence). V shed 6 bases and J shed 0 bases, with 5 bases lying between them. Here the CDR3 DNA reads TGTGCCAGCAGCCCAGCAACTAATGAAAAACTGTTTTTT. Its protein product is CASSPATNEKLFF.